The following is a T cell receptor beta chain sequence with its context. Its specificity is not known. Trimming pared 0 bases from V and 12 bases from J, leaving 10 bases between. Germline V lookup: CDR1 SGHDT, CDR2 YYEEEE. The length of the CDR3 is 12 residues. The sample comes from a study of cytomegalovirus exposure and HLA in healthy donors. General observations from the study: Reportedly, cytomegalovirus status was diagnosed with high sensitivity and specificity. Rarity characterized most TCR sequences, yet some public TCRs appeared in many donors. Among the most significant clusters, several appeared linked to common viral pathogens in a later analysis.

The PCR ran on 60 Vbeta and 13 Jbeta primers. Assay used: immunoSEQ multiplex PCR; TCRdb lists only in-frame clones, some missing. The repertoire holds 100,000 to 120,000 clones, with 75% to 90% as singletons. The sequence was collected from a man in his forties in good health and CMV-seronegative. The sequencing sample was made of PBMCs. The chain has TRBV5-6 and TRBJ2-1; perhaps TRBD2 as D (5 bases). This CDR3 is CASSLVGRGQFF. Written as DNA, the CDR3 is TGTGCCAGCAGCTTGGTGGGTCGGGGGCAGTTCTTC.